This T cell receptor beta chain stems from a study of T-cell memory formation after mild COVID-19. Across the study: Clusters were largely donor specific.

Study outcomes and limitations: Some responding clones appeared in pre-infection memory, suggesting cross-reactive memory joined. For second-wave clones that peaked at day 37, SARS-CoV-2 specificity went unverified.

As regards this clonotype: Its antigen is still unknown.

TCRdb used MiXCR to reprocess the 5' RACE reads, holding one entry per CDR3 protein. Of a few hundred thousand distinct CDR3 sequences in the sample, around 25% were seen once. Germline assignment: CDR1 MDHEN and CDR2 SYDVKM. V was cut by 4 bases and J by 4 bases, with 7 bases left in between. The CDR3 totals 12 residues. This chain uses TRBV28 with TRBJ1-2, with D uncertain. Material for sequencing was PBMCs or a T cell subset sorted from them (not recorded which). This TCR was recovered from an adult woman who had mild COVID-19 (a few samples of this study predate the infection). Cell type and time point are not known. The CDR3 DNA is TGTGCCAGCAGTTCCACCCTCTATGGCTACACCTTC. Protein product: CASSSTLYGYTF.